This T cell receptor (beta chain) appears in the sequencing data of a study of blood T cell repertoires in COVID-19. In the study overall: The United States, Italy and Spain provided the acute and convalescent COVID-19 samples. T cells, B-cell-depleted T cells, or PBMCs provided the cDNA or gDNA that served as material.

Per the original data handling: It was from reference gene primer amplification that nucleated cell counts were estimated. Only in-frame clones appear in the TCRdb table, and some are missing; sequencing was by immunoSEQ multiplex PCR. V, J and clone size are those of that table, while D and trimming were read from the DNA. The profile shows 200,000 or so clones, 84% of them singletons. Germline values: CDR1 MGHDK, CDR2 SYGVNS. CDR3 length equals 15 residues. With V trimmed by 4 bases and J by 4 bases, 8 bases remained unmatched. During active infection, Seattle patients enrolled and were then monitored through disease.

Sequenced material: peripheral blood. The source is a woman of 80 years or more with COVID-19, enrolled during active disease. The J gene is TRBJ1-2, the V gene TRBV25-1; TRBD1 matches 8 bases. The chain's CDR3 is CASSARTGKGYGYTF. The CDR3 bases are TGTGCCAGCAGTGCACGGACAGGGAAAGGCTATGGCTACACCTTC.